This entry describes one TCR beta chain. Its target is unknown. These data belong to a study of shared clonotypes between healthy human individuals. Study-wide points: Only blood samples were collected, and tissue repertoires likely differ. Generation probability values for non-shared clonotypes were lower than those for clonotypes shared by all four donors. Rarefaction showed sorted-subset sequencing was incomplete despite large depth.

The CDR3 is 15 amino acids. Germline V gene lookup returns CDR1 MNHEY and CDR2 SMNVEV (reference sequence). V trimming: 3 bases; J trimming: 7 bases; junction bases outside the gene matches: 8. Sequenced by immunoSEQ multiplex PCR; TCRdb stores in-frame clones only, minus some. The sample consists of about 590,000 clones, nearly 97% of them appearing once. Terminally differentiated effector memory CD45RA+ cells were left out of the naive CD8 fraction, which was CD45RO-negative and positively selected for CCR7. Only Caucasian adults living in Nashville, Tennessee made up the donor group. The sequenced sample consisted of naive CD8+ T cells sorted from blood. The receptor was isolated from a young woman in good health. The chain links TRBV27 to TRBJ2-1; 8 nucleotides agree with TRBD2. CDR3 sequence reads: CASSLSAGAVNEQFF. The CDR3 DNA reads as TGTGCCAGCAGTTTGTCAGCGGGAGCGGTTAATGAGCAGTTCTTC.